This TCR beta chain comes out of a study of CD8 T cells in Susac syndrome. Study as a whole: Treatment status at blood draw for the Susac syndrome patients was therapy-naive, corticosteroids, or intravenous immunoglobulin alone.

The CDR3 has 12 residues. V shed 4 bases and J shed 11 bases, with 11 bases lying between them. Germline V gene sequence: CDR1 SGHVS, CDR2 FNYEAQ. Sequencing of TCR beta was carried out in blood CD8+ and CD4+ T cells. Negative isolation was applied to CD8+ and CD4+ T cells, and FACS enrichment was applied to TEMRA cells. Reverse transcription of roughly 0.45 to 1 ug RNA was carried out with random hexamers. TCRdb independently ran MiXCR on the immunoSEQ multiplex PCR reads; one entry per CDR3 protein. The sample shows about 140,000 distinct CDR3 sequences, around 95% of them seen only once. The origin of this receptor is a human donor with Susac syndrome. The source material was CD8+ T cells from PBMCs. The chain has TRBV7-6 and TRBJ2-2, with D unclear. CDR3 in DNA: TGTGCCAGCAGCTCCCCACCCCCCGAGCTGTTTTTT. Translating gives CASSSPPPELFF. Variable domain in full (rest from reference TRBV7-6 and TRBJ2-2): GAGVSQSPRYKVTKRGQDVALRCDPISGHVSLYWYRQALGQGPEFLTYFNYEAQQDKSGLPNDRFSAERPEGSISTLTIQRTEQRDSAMYRCASSSPPPELFFGEGSRLTVL.